This record looks at one T cell receptor (beta chain) sequence and its context. Its antigen is not identified. This record belongs to a study of T-cell memory formation after mild COVID-19. The wider study: Clusters of TCRs were largely donor specific. Broader study findings: Among clones contracting day 15 to 85, CD4/CD8 was balanced, whereas later expanders leaned CD4+.

TCR alpha and TCR beta cDNA libraries carrying sample barcodes and UMIs were produced by 5'RACE using constant-segment primers. TCRdb recomputed calls from the 5' RACE reads with MiXCR, one row per CDR3 protein. Among hundreds of thousands of distinct CDR3 sequences listed, 28% were seen once. The CDR3 runs 14 residues. The V end was cut by 6 bases, the J end by 7 bases, with 18 bases between. Sequencing was performed on PBMCs or a T cell subset sorted from them (not recorded which). The receptor was derived from an adult woman who had mild COVID-19 (a few samples of this study predate the infection). Cell type and time point are not known. This chain connects TRBV12-3 or TRBV12-4 to TRBJ1-2; D not certain. The CDR3 nucleotides read TGTGCCAGCAGCCCCCACGCGGGATCAGGTGGCTACACCTTC. It yields the protein CASSPHAGSGGYTF.